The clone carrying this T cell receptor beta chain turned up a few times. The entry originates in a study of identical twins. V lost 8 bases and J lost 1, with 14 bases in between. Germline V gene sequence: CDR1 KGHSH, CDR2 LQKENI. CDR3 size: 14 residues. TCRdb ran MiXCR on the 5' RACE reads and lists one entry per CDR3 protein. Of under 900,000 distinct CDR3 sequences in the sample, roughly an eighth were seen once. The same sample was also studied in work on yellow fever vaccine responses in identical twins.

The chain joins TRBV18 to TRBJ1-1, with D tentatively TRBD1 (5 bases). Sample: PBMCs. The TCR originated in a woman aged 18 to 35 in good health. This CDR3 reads CASTRLTENTEAFF. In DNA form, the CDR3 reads TGTGCCAGCACCCGCCTGACAGAGAACACTGAAGCTTTCTTT.